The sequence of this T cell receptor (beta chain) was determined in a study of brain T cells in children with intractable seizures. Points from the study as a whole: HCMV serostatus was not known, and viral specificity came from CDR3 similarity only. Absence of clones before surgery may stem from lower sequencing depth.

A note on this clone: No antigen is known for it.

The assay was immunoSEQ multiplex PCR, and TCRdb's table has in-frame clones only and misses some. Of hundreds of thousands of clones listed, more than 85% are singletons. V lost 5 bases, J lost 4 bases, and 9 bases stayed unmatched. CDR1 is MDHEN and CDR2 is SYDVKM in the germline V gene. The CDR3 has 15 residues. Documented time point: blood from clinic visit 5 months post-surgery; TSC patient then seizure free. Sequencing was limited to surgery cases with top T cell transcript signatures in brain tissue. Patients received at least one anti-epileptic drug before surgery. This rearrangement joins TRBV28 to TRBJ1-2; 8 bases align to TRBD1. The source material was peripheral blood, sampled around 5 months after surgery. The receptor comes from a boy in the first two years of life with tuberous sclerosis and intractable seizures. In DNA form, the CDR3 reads TGTGCCAGCAGTAAAGGGACAGGCGGATCCTATGGCTACACCTTC. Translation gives CASSKGTGGSYGYTF.